This TCR beta chain was profiled in a study of T cells in Graves' hyperthyroidism and ophthalmopathy. This clonotype was picked up a small number of times. Its antigen is not identified. One junction end disagrees with the germline gene, perhaps due to a read error. RNA transcripts provided the source from which TCR beta CDR3 regions were amplified. The TCR CDR3 was amplified in a first-round RT-PCR using the HTBI primer set. TCRdb re-derived calls from the multiplex PCR reads in MiXCR, one entry per CDR3 protein. The table shows about 160,000 distinct CDR3 sequences, with approximately 9% occurring only once. The CDR3 contains 15 residues. Germline V lookup: CDR1 MNHEY, CDR2 SVGAGI. Study-wide results and limits: It was a median approximately 6 months before onset that the model predicted ophthalmopathy.

Uncontrolled infections, other autoimmune diseases, pregnancy or lactation led to exclusion of patients. Thyroid ultrasound, orbital computed tomography, clinical symptoms, and serum thyroxine and TRAb underpinned diagnoses. Fresh peripheral blood, approximately 9.6 ml, yielded the PBMCs. This sequence originates from a woman aged 18-30 years with Graves' hyperthyroidism that later progressed to Graves' ophthalmopathy. Sequences were obtained from blood. This sequence joins TRBV6-5 and TRBJ2-1, with D uncertain. The CDR3 sequence is CASSYSAENYNGQFF. CDR3 sequence (DNA): TGTGCCAGCAGTTACTCCGCAGAGAATTACAATGGGCAGTTCTTC.